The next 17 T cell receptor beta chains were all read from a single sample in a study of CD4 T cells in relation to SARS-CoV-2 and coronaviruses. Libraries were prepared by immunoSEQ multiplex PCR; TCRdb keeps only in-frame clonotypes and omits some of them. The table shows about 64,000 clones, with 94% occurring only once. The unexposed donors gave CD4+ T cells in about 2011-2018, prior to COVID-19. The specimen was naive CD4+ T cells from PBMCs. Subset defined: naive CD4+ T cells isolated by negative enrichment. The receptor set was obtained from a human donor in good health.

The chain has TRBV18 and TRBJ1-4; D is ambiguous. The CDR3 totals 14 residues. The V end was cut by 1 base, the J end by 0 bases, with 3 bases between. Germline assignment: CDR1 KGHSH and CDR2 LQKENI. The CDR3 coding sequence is TGTGCCAGCTCACCACTTGCAACTAATGAAAAACTGTTTTTT. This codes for CASSPLATNEKLFF.

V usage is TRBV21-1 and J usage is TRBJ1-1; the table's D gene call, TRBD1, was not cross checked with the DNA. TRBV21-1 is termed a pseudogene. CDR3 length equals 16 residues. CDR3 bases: TGTGCCAGCAGCAAAGCGGGAGGACAGGTGCACACTGAAGCTTTCTTT. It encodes CASSKAGGQVHTEAFF.

The CDR3 protein is CASSGSGTNTQYF. The DNA of the CDR3 is TGTGCCAGCAGTGGTAGCGGGACTAATACGCAGTATTTT. The V call is TRBV27, the J call TRBJ2-3, with 8 bases that match TRBD2. The ends lost 5 bases at V and 7 bases at J; junction bases unmatched: 5. This CDR3 contains 13 residues. CDR1 is MNHEY, CDR2 SMNVEV, per germline (reference sequence).

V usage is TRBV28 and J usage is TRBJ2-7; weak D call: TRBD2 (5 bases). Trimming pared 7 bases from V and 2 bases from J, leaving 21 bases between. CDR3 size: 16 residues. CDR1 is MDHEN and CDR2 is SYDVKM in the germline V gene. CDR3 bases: TGTGCCAGCACTAGACCTAGGACTGCGATTACCTACGAGCAGTACTTC. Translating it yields CASTRPRTAITYEQYF. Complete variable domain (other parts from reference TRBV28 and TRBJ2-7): DVKVTQSSRYLVKRTGEKVFLECVQDMDHENMFWYRQDPGLGLRLIYFSYDVKMKEKGDIPEGYSVSREKKERFSLILESASTNQTSMYLCASTRPRTAITYEQYFGPGTRLTVT.

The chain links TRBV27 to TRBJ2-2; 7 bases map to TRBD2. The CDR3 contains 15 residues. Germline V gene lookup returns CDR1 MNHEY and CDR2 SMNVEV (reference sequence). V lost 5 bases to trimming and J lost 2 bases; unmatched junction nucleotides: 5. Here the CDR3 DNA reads TGTGCCAGCAGTAAATGGGGACTAAACACCGGGGAGCTGTTTTTT. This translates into CASSKWGLNTGELFF.

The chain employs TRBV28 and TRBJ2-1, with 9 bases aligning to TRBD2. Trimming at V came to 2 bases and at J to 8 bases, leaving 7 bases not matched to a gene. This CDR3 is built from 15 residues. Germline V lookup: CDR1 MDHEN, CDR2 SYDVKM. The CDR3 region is CASSLSSGRLHEQFF. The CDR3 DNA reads TGTGCCAGCAGTTTAAGTAGCGGGAGACTACATGAGCAGTTCTTC.

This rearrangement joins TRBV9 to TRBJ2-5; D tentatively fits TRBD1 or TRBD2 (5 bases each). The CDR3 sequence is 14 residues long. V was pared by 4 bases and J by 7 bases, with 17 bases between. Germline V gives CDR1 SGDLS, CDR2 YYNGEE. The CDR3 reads CASSPRVGAGTQYF. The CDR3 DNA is TGTGCCAGCAGCCCCCGTGTCGGGGCAGGGACCCAGTACTTC.

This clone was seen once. Here the CDR3 reads CASSPGLATYNEQFF. CDR3 sequence (DNA): TGTGCCAGCAGCCCGGGACTAGCAACCTACAATGAGCAGTTCTTC. V usage is TRBV11-3 and J usage is TRBJ2-1, with 9 bases fitting TRBD2. Germline CDR1 SGHNT, CDR2 YENEEA. The CDR3 is 15 residues long. V lost 5 bases, J lost 2 bases, and 4 bases stayed unmatched. Full variable domain (outside the CDR3, taken from reference TRBV11-3 and TRBJ2-1): EAGVVQSPRYKIIEKKQPVAFWCNPISGHNTLYWYLQNLGQGPELLIRYENEEAVDDSQLPKDRFSAERLKGVDSTLKIQPAELGDSAVYLCASSPGLATYNEQFFGPGTRLTVL.

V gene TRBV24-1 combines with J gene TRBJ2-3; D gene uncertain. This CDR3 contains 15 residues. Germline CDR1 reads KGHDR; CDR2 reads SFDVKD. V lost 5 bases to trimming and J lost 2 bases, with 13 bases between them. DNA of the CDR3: TGTGCCACCAGTGCCGCCAGCACCCACACAGATACGCAGTATTTT. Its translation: CATSAASTHTDTQYF.

CDR3 coding DNA: TGTGCCAGCAGCCCAGATCGCAATGAGCAGTTCTTC. This gives the protein CASSPDRNEQFF. The chain is built from TRBV7-9 and TRBJ2-1; D gene ambiguous. The CDR3 totals 12 residues. The V end lost 5 bases, the J end lost 6 bases, and 8 bases lay between the germline ends. CDR1 and CDR2 (germline): SEHNR, FQNEAQ (reference sequence).

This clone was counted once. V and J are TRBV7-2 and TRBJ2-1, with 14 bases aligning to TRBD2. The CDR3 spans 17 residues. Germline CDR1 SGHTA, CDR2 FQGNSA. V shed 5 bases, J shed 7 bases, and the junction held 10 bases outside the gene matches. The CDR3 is CASSKPGLAGGSNEQFF. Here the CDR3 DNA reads TGTGCCAGCAGCAAGCCTGGACTAGCGGGAGGATCGAATGAGCAGTTCTTC.

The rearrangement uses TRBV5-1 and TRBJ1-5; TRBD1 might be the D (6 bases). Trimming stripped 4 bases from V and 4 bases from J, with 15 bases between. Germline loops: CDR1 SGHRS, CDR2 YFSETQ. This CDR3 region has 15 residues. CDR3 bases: TGCGCCAGCAGCCCCTCGGACAGACAGAATCAGCCCCAGCATTTT. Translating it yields CASSPSDRQNQPQHF.

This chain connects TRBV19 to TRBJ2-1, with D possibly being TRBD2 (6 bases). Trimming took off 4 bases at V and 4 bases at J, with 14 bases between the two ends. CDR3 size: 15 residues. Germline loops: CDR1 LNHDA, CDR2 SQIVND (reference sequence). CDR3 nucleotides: TGTGCCAGTAGTACAAAAGGAGGGATTTACAATGAGCAGTTCTTC. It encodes CASSTKGGIYNEQFF.

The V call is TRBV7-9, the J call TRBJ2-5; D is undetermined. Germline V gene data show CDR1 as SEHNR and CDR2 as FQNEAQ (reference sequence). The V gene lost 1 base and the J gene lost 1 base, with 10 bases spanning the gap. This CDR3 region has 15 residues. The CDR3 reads CASSLVALGQETQYF. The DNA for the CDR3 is TGTGCCAGCAGCTTAGTCGCCCTAGGCCAAGAGACCCAGTACTTC.

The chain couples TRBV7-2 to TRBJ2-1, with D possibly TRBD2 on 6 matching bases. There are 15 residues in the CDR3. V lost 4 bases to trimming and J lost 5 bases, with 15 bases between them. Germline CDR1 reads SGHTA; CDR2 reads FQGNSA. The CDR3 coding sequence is TGTGCCAGCAGCTCGTACGCGGGACCGAACAATGAGCAGTTCTTC. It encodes CASSSYAGPNNEQFF.

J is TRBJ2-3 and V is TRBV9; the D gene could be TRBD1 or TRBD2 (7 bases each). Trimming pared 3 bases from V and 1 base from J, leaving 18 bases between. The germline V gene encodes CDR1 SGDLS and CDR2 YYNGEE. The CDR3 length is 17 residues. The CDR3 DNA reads TGTGCCAGCAGCGGCCCCCAGGGGGAGGGTCGCACAGATACGCAGTATTTT. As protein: CASSGPQGEGRTDTQYF.

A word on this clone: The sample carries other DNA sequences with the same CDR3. The CDR3, as DNA: TGTGCCAGCAGTGAAGCTAGGAGTAATCAGCCCCAGCATTTT. This gives the protein CASSEARSNQPQHF. The chain recombines TRBV6-1 with TRBJ1-5; D remains ambiguous. The CDR3 extends over 14 amino acids. V was trimmed by 0 bases and J by 4 bases, leaving 7 bases between them. CDR1 is MNHNS, CDR2 SASEGT, per germline.